Sequencing of this TCR beta chain was carried out in a study of T cell repertoires in cytomegalovirus infection. In the study overall: TCR beta signatures that were public indicated CMV infection and matching HLA type.

Comments on this clonotype: Its antigen is unknown. This may be a read error, as it is one base from a much larger clone.

In TCRdb, the reads were re-called with MiXCR into one record per CDR3 protein. The sample lists some 940,000 distinct CDR3 sequences, 30% to 40% occurring once. Germline lookup yields CDR1 SGHDN and CDR2 FVKESK. The CDR3 runs 11 residues. The V gene lost 4 bases and the J gene lost 6 bases, with 7 bases spanning the gap. This TCR was recovered from a human donor in good health (CMV status not recorded). Some clones in this sample may be carry-over from other donors' samples. This chain links TRBV14 with TRBJ2-7; the D call may be TRBD1 or TRBD2 (5 bases each). Sequencing used cultured CD8+ T cells from PBMCs, obtained from culture after CMV antigen stimulation. The DNA for the CDR3 is TGTGCCAGCAGCCGGGGGACCGAGCAGTACTTC. Amino acid sequence: CASSRGTEQYF.